A selection of T cell receptor beta chains follows, all from one sample in a study of CD8 T cells in Susac syndrome. Using its own MiXCR run on the immunoSEQ multiplex PCR reads, TCRdb lists one record per CDR3 protein. The profile shows hundreds of thousands of distinct CDR3 sequences, 80% to 90% of them singletons. Sequenced sample: CD8+ T cells from PBMCs. Source of these receptors: a human donor with multiple sclerosis. Both conserved end residues are part of each CDR3. The D gene is left open where the match is weak. Size is omitted from some rows. Given values are once, few, many or a class for expanded clones.

j_gene: TRBJ2-5
abundance: -
d_gene: -
v_gene: TRBV25-1
CDR3nt: TGTGCCAGCAGGGCCGGGAAGACCCAGTACTTC
CDR3aa: CASRAGKTQYF

j_gene: TRBJ1-5
abundance: -
d_gene: -
v_gene: TRBV12-3/TRBV12-4
CDR3nt: TGTGCCAGCAGTTTATCGGGGCCCAATCAGCCCCAGCATTTT
CDR3aa: CASSLSGPNQPQHF

j_gene: TRBJ1-6
abundance: -
d_gene: -
v_gene: TRBV11-2
CDR3nt: TGTGCCAGCAGCTTTACAGGAAATTCACCCCTCCACTTT
CDR3aa: CASSFTGNSPLHF

j_gene: TRBJ2-3
abundance: -
d_gene: TRBD1
v_gene: TRBV30
CDR3nt: TGTGCCTGGAGTACAGGGGCGGGCACAGATACGCAGTATTTT
CDR3aa: CAWSTGAGTDTQYF

j_gene: TRBJ1-2
abundance: -
d_gene: -
v_gene: TRBV7-9
CDR3nt: TGTGCCAGCAGTCCCGACAGCTCCCATCGCTACACCTTC
CDR3aa: CASSPDSSHRYTF

j_gene: TRBJ2-1
abundance: -
d_gene: TRBD2
v_gene: TRBV11-3
CDR3nt: TGTGCCAGCAGCTCAGATACCCTAGCGGGACCCTACAATGAGCAGTTCTTC
CDR3aa: CASSSDTLAGPYNEQFF

j_gene: TRBJ2-3
abundance: -
d_gene: -
v_gene: TRBV29-1
CDR3nt: TGCAGCGTTGACAGGGGTACTAGCACAGATACGCAGTATTTT
CDR3aa: CSVDRGTSTDTQYF

j_gene: TRBJ2-1
abundance: -
d_gene: TRBD2
v_gene: TRBV6-6
CDR3nt: TGTGCCAGCAATTCGGGACTAGCGGCCTACAATGAGCAGTTCTTC
CDR3aa: CASNSGLAAYNEQFF

j_gene: TRBJ2-1
abundance: -
d_gene: -
v_gene: TRBV7-9
CDR3nt: TGTGCCAGCAGCTTAGTCGGTTCTCAGTTCTTC
CDR3aa: CASSLVGSQFF

j_gene: TRBJ2-7
abundance: few
d_gene: TRBD2
v_gene: TRBV28
CDR3nt: TGTGCCAGCAGTTCCGTCGGGGGGGCCGACGAGCAGTACTTC
CDR3aa: CASSSVGGADEQYF

j_gene: TRBJ2-3
abundance: -
d_gene: TRBD1
v_gene: TRBV7-8
CDR3nt: TGTGCCAGCAGCTCAGGGACAGGGTCGGCAGATACGCAGTATTTT
CDR3aa: CASSSGTGSADTQYF

j_gene: TRBJ2-2
abundance: -
d_gene: -
v_gene: TRBV5-6
CDR3nt: TGTGCCAGCAGCTTGGGGGGACTCCACACCGGGGAGCTGTTTTTT
CDR3aa: CASSLGGLHTGELFF

j_gene: TRBJ2-7
abundance: -
d_gene: TRBD1
v_gene: TRBV29-1
CDR3nt: TGCAGCGGCCTCACCCCTGGGACAGACCGTATACCTCTGGGGGAGCAGTACTTC
CDR3aa: CSGLTPGTDRIPLGEQYF

j_gene: TRBJ2-3
abundance: -
d_gene: TRBD2
v_gene: TRBV7-3
CDR3nt: TGTGCCAGCAGCCCGAACGGCGGGAGGATAACAGATACGCAGTATTTT
CDR3aa: CASSPNGGRITDTQYF

j_gene: TRBJ1-3
abundance: -
d_gene: -
v_gene: TRBV6-5
CDR3nt: TGTGCCAGCATTTCTGGAAACACCATATATTTT
CDR3aa: CASISGNTIYF

j_gene: TRBJ1-4
abundance: -
d_gene: -
v_gene: TRBV25-1
CDR3nt: TGTGCCAGCACCCGTGGGGGTCTTAGGGAAAAACTGTTTTTT
CDR3aa: CASTRGGLREKLFF

j_gene: TRBJ1-5
abundance: -
d_gene: -
v_gene: TRBV2
CDR3nt: TGTGCCAGCAGAATAACAGAGAATAGCAATCAGCCCCAGCATTTT
CDR3aa: CASRITENSNQPQHF

j_gene: TRBJ1-2
abundance: -
d_gene: -
v_gene: TRBV4-2
CDR3nt: TGTGCCAGCAGCCAAGATCAAGGTGAAGCCTACTATGGCTACACCTTC
CDR3aa: CASSQDQGEAYYGYTF

j_gene: TRBJ2-1
abundance: -
d_gene: TRBD2
v_gene: TRBV9
CDR3nt: TGTGCCAGCAAAGCGGGAGGGCTCACGACCCCCTACAATGAGCAGTTCTTC
CDR3aa: CASKAGGLTTPYNEQFF

j_gene: TRBJ2-1
abundance: few
d_gene: -
v_gene: TRBV12-5
CDR3nt: TGTGCTAGTGGTTCTGCGGGGAGAGAGCAGTTCTTC
CDR3aa: CASGSAGREQFF

j_gene: TRBJ2-3
abundance: -
d_gene: -
v_gene: TRBV9
CDR3nt: TGTGCCAGCAGCGCCCAAAGGGCGGGTGGGACAGATACGCAGTATTTT
CDR3aa: CASSAQRAGGTDTQYF

j_gene: TRBJ2-7
abundance: -
d_gene: -
v_gene: TRBV5-1
CDR3nt: TGCGCCAGCAGCTTGGAAACTCTTCGCGACGAGCAGTACTTC
CDR3aa: CASSLETLRDEQYF

j_gene: TRBJ2-7
abundance: -
d_gene: TRBD1
v_gene: TRBV13
CDR3nt: TGTGCCAGCAGCTTACTGGGCAGGGGGCGGCTAGAGCAGTACTTC
CDR3aa: CASSLLGRGRLEQYF

j_gene: TRBJ2-1
abundance: -
d_gene: -
v_gene: TRBV29-1
CDR3nt: TGCAGCGTTGGGTCCGTGACAGGTTCCTACAATGAGCAGTTCTTC
CDR3aa: CSVGSVTGSYNEQFF

j_gene: TRBJ2-3
abundance: -
d_gene: TRBD2
v_gene: TRBV27
CDR3nt: TGTGCCAGCAGTTTACTAGCGGGAGAGGGCACAGATACGCAGTATTTT
CDR3aa: CASSLLAGEGTDTQYF

j_gene: TRBJ2-1
abundance: -
d_gene: TRBD2
v_gene: TRBV7-9
CDR3nt: TGTGCCAGCAGCCCGCCGTCCTTACTAGCGGGAGGGGGCAATGAGCAGTTCTTC
CDR3aa: CASSPPSLLAGGGNEQFF

j_gene: TRBJ2-1
abundance: -
d_gene: TRBD2
v_gene: TRBV7-3
CDR3nt: TGTGCCAGCAGCCTCGGACTAGCGGGAGTTGCGTTCTTC
CDR3aa: CASSLGLAGVAFF

j_gene: TRBJ1-1
abundance: few
d_gene: -
v_gene: TRBV10-3
CDR3nt: TGTGCCATCAGTGAACGAGGGAAGAACACTGAAGCTTTCTTT
CDR3aa: CAISERGKNTEAFF